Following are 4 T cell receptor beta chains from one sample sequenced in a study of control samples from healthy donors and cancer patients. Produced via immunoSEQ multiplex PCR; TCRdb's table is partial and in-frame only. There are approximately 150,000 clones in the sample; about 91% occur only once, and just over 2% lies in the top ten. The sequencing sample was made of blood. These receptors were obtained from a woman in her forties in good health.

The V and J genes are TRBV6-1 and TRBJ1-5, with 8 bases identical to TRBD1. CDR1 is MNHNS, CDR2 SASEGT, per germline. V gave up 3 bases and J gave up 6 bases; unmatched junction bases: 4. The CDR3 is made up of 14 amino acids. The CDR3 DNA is TGTGCCAGCAGTGAGGGACAGGATTTTCAGCCCCAGCATTTT. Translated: CASSEGQDFQPQHF.

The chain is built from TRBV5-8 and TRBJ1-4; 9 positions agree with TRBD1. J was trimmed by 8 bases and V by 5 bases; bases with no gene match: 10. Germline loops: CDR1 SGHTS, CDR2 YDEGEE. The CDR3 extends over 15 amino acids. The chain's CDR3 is CASSLPETGGEKLFF. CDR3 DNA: TGTGCCAGCAGTTTGCCTGAGACAGGGGGAGAAAAACTGTTTTTT.

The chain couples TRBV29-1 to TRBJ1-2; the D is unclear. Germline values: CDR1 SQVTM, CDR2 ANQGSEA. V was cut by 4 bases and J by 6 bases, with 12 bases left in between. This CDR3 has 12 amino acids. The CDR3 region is CSVAVGWDGYTF. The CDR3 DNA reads TGCAGCGTTGCCGTGGGTTGGGATGGCTACACCTTC.

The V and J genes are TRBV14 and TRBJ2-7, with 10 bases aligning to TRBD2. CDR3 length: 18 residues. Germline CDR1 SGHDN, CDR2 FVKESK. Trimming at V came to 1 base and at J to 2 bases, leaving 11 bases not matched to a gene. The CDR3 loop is CASSQVVLAGVIPYEQYF. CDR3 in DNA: TGTGCCAGCAGCCAAGTGGTCCTAGCGGGGGTAATTCCCTACGAGCAGTACTTC.